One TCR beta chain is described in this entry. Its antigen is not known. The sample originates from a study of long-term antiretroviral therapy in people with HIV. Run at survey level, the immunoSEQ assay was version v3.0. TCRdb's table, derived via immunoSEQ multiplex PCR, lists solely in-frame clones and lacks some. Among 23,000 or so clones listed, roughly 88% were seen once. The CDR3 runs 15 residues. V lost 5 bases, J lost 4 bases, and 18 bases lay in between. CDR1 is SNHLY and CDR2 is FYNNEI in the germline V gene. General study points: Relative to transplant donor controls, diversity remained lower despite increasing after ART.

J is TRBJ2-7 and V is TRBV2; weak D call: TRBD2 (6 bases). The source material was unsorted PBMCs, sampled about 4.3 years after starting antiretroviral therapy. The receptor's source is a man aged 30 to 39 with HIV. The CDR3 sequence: CASSPPGTPQYEQYF. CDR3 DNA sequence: TGTGCCAGCAGTCCACCTGGGACTCCACAATACGAGCAGTACTTC.